The 26 T cell receptor beta chains listed next were all sequenced from one sample in a study of cytomegalovirus exposure and HLA in healthy donors. Assay: immunoSEQ multiplex PCR; the TCRdb copy retains only in-frame clones and omits some. The data show approximately 150,000 clones, 85% seen once. What was sequenced was PBMCs. Source of these receptors: a man aged 30 to 39 in good health and CMV-seropositive.

The chain uses TRBV6-6 and TRBJ1-2; TRBD1 aligns across 8 bases. The CDR3 sequence is 14 residues long. Germline V gene lookup returns CDR1 MNHNY and CDR2 SVGAGI (reference sequence). V gave up 2 bases and J gave up 7 bases; unmatched junction bases: 6. The CDR3: CASSYRDRFSGYTF. CDR3 bases: TGTGCCAGCAGTTACAGGGACAGGTTTAGTGGCTACACCTTC.

This clone was counted a few times. The chain employs TRBV7-9 and TRBJ2-5, with D perhaps matching TRBD2 (7 bases). This CDR3 is built from 15 residues. The V end lost 5 bases, the J end lost 2 bases, and 15 bases lay between the germline ends. Germline V gene lookup returns CDR1 SEHNR and CDR2 FQNEAQ (reference sequence). The CDR3 reads CASSPWGGAQETQYF. CDR3 in DNA: TGTGCCAGCAGCCCCTGGGGGGGGGCTCAAGAGACCCAGTACTTC.

Only a few counts were recorded for this clone. This CDR3 reads CASSVLGGADTQYF. In nucleotides, the CDR3 is TGTGCCAGCAGCGTCCTAGGAGGTGCAGATACGCAGTATTTT. This chain connects TRBV9 to TRBJ2-3; TRBD2 might be the D (5 bases). V lost 2 bases and J 4 bases, leaving 11 bases between the germline ends. The CDR3 contains 14 residues. Germline V gene lookup returns CDR1 SGDLS and CDR2 YYNGEE.

The chain employs TRBV10-3 and TRBJ2-1, with 16 bases lining up with TRBD2. CDR1 is ENHRY, CDR2 SYGVKD, per germline. V trimming: 9 bases; J trimming: 7 bases; junction bases outside the gene matches: 3. The CDR3 is made up of 14 amino acids. CDR3 DNA: TGTGCCATGGGACTAGCGGGGGGGCGGAATGAGCAGTTCTTC. As protein: CAMGLAGGRNEQFF.

The genes are TRBV7-2 and TRBJ1-5, with no clear D. This CDR3 is 13 amino acids long. Per the germline V gene, CDR1 is SGHTA and CDR2 is FQGNSA. The V end lost 5 bases, the J end lost 3 bases, and 8 bases lay between the germline ends. The DNA for the CDR3 is TGTGCCAGCAGCCGAGGGCACAATCAGCCCCAGCATTTT. Residues: CASSRGHNQPQHF.

The chain recombines TRBV4-1 with TRBJ1-2; D might be TRBD1 (5 bases). Germline CDR1 and CDR2: MGHRA and YSYEKL. CDR3 size: 14 residues. V shed 1 base and J shed 3 bases, with 9 bases lying between them. The CDR3 is CASSQGGGDYGYTF. CDR3 in DNA: TGCGCCAGCAGCCAAGGGGGAGGGGACTATGGCTACACCTTC.

V is TRBV18 and J is TRBJ1-1; 9 bases map to TRBD1. CDR1 is KGHSH and CDR2 is LQKENI in the germline V gene. The CDR3 is made up of 14 amino acids. Trimming took 3 bases from V and 3 from J; bases not matched to a gene: 2. CDR3 protein: CASSPWTGDTEAFF. In DNA form, the CDR3 reads TGTGCCAGCTCACCCTGGACAGGGGACACTGAAGCTTTCTTT.

This clone has just one count. V gene TRBV6-5 combines with J gene TRBJ2-7, with 8 nucleotides matching TRBD1. The CDR3 spans 14 residues. V lost 6 bases and J lost 3; bases outside the gene matches: 7. Germline CDR1 and CDR2: MNHEY and SVGAGI. CDR3 nucleotides: TGTGCCAGCAGCTTGGGACAGGAGCGCTACGAGCAGTACTTC. This sequence encodes CASSLGQERYEQYF.

The rearrangement links TRBV7-9 to TRBJ1-1, with D unresolved. The V end lost 10 bases, the J end lost 1 base, and 13 bases lay between the germline ends. CDR1 is SEHNR and CDR2 is FQNEAQ in the germline V gene (reference sequence). CDR3 length: 13 amino acids. CDR3 nucleotides: TGTGCCACCCTACCTGGTAAGAACACTGAAGCTTTCTTT. It translates to CATLPGKNTEAFF.

The chain links TRBV5-6 to TRBJ1-1; the match to TRBD1 covers 8 bases. Per the germline V gene, CDR1 is SGHDT and CDR2 is YYEEEE. The CDR3 consists of 15 residues. The V gene end was trimmed by 4 bases and the J gene end by 5 bases; junction bases not matched to a gene: 10. The CDR3 nucleotides read TGTGCCAGCAGCAGACCGGACAGGGTGGGGACTGAAGCTTTCTTT. Protein: CASSRPDRVGTEAFF.

The V call is TRBV6-1, the J call TRBJ2-5; tentatively, D is TRBD2 (6 bases). Germline V lookup: CDR1 MNHNS, CDR2 SASEGT. CDR3 size: 15 residues. Trimming removed 2 bases from V and 3 bases from J, with 13 bases in between. CDR3 protein: CASSEQLAREETQYF. The CDR3 DNA reads TGTGCCAGCAGTGAACAGCTAGCGAGGGAAGAGACCCAGTACTTC.

This chain joins TRBV23-1 and TRBJ1-6; 9 bases are shared with TRBD1. TRBV23-1 is sorted into the ORF group, with uncertain function. The CDR3 extends over 18 amino acids. The V gene end was trimmed by 4 bases and the J gene end by 7 bases; junction bases not matched to a gene: 14. As DNA, the CDR3 is TGCGCCAGCAGTCGGCGGACAACAGGGGGCCCTCCGAATTCACCCCTCCACTTT. This translates into CASSRRTTGGPPNSPLHF.

This chain connects TRBV28 to TRBJ1-5, with TRBD1 matching over 9 bases. This CDR3 contains 14 residues. Germline assignment: CDR1 MDHEN and CDR2 SYDVKM. V was pared by 8 bases and J by 3 bases, with 5 bases of the junction left unmatched. In DNA, the CDR3 is TGTGCCAGCTCCCGGGACAGGGTCAATCAGCCCCAGCATTTT. This translates into CASSRDRVNQPQHF.

The J gene is TRBJ2-1, the V gene TRBV27, with D maybe TRBD2 (6 bases). This CDR3 spans 16 amino acids. The V end was cut by 6 bases, the J end by 2 bases, with 17 bases between. The germline V gene encodes CDR1 MNHEY and CDR2 SMNVEV (reference sequence). The CDR3 coding sequence is TGTGCCAGCAGCAAACAGTCCGGGAGACCCTACAATGAGCAGTTCTTC. It specifies CASSKQSGRPYNEQFF.

V usage is TRBV2 and J usage is TRBJ2-3; the D gene is possibly TRBD2 (6 bases). V lost 3 bases and J 5 bases, leaving 12 bases between the germline ends. This CDR3 has 14 amino acids. Germline V gene data show CDR1 as SNHLY and CDR2 as FYNNEI. Here the CDR3 DNA reads TGTGCCAGCAGTGATAGGAGGGATTTAGATACGCAGTATTTT. This sequence encodes CASSDRRDLDTQYF.

The CDR3 region is CASRTGGATYNSPLHF. CDR3 DNA sequence: TGTGCCAGCAGGACAGGGGGCGCGACGTATAATTCACCCCTCCACTTT. The rearrangement links TRBV2 to TRBJ1-6, with 10 bases fitting TRBD1. The junction had 6 bases not matched to a gene; V was cut back by 6 bases and J by 4 bases. The CDR3 loop spans 16 amino acids. The germline V gene has CDR1 SNHLY and CDR2 FYNNEI.

This chain uses TRBV2 with TRBJ2-3; 8 bases map to TRBD1. Germline CDR1 and CDR2: SNHLY and FYNNEI. The CDR3 contains 15 residues. The V and J ends lost 6 bases and 2 bases, in that order; junction bases with no gene match: 7. The CDR3 sequence is CASSLRTGITDTQYF. The CDR3 region has the DNA TGTGCCAGCAGCCTAAGGACAGGGATCACAGATACGCAGTATTTT.

This clone showed up just a few times. This CDR3 reads CASSSGLGGEQYF. The CDR3, as DNA: TGCGCCAGCAGCTCCGGACTAGGGGGTGAGCAGTACTTC. This sequence joins TRBV4-1 and TRBJ2-7, with a weak D call TRBD2 (7 bases). V was pared by 5 bases and J by 7 bases, with 15 bases between. The CDR3 runs to 13 residues. Looked up from germline, CDR1 is MGHRA and CDR2 is YSYEKL.

J is TRBJ1-2 and V is TRBV9; a possible D gene is TRBD1 (6 bases). CDR3 length: 17 residues. V lost 0 bases and J 4 bases, leaving 19 bases between the germline ends. CDR1 SGDLS and CDR2 YYNGEE come from the germline V gene. The CDR3 coding sequence is TGTGCCAGCAGCGTAGGTGACCCATGGGGGCCAGGCTATGGCTACACCTTC. Translating gives CASSVGDPWGPGYGYTF.

This clone was detected only a few times. This chain uses TRBV30 with TRBJ1-1, with D unresolved. The V gene lost 3 bases and the J gene lost 9 bases, with 5 bases spanning the gap. This CDR3 spans 9 amino acids. Germline assignment: CDR1 GTSNPN and CDR2 SVGIG (reference sequence). The CDR3 DNA is TGTGCCTGGAGGGCCAAAGCTTTCTTT. It is translated as CAWRAKAFF.

The table lists this clone with a count of one. V gene TRBV7-9 combines with J gene TRBJ1-2, with a tentative D call TRBD1 (6 bases). CDR1 SEHNR and CDR2 FQNEAQ come from the germline V gene (reference sequence). The CDR3 totals 13 residues. Trimming pared 5 bases from V and 4 bases from J, leaving 11 bases between. This chain's CDR3 is CASSRRTAYGYTF. In DNA form, the CDR3 reads TGTGCCAGCAGCCGAAGGACAGCCTATGGCTACACCTTC.

The V gene is TRBV4-1, the J gene TRBJ1-2; TRBD1 agrees at 7 bases. V shed 3 bases, J shed 4 bases, and the junction held 8 bases outside the gene matches. The CDR3 is 15 amino acids. Germline V lookup: CDR1 MGHRA, CDR2 YSYEKL. The CDR3: CASSQLTTGSYGYTF. The CDR3 DNA reads as TGCGCCAGCAGCCAGCTAACGACAGGGAGCTATGGCTACACCTTC.

Remarks on this clone: Other DNA sequences of this sample code for an identical CDR3. The chain links TRBV19 to TRBJ2-5; 8 bases line up with TRBD2. Unmatched junction bases numbered 5, after V lost 3 bases and J lost 5 bases. The CDR3 has 14 residues. In germline, CDR1 is LNHDA, CDR2 SQIVND (reference sequence). CDR3 in amino acids: CASSMGTSPETQYF. The DNA of the CDR3 is TGTGCCAGTAGTATGGGGACTAGTCCCGAGACCCAGTACTTC. The complete variable domain, with remaining parts taken from reference TRBV19 and TRBJ2-5, reads DGGITQSPKYLFRKEGQNVTLSCEQNLNHDAMYWYRQDPGQGLRLIYYSQIVNDFQKGDIAEGYSVSREKKESFPLTVTSAQKNPTAFYLCASSMGTSPETQYFGPGTRLLVL.

This chain connects TRBV5-8 to TRBJ1-1; 7 bases match TRBD1. With V trimmed by 0 bases and J by 7 bases, 3 bases remained unmatched. There are 13 residues in the CDR3. Germline assignment: CDR1 SGHTS and CDR2 YDEGEE. The chain's CDR3 is CASSLVWTGEAFF. CDR3 DNA sequence: TGTGCCAGCAGCTTGGTTTGGACAGGTGAAGCTTTCTTT.

The chain has TRBV28 and TRBJ1-2; D perhaps matches TRBD1 (6 bases). Germline CDR1 is MDHEN and CDR2 is SYDVKM. This CDR3 is 15 amino acids long. V was trimmed by 5 bases and J by 0 bases, leaving 13 bases between them. Written as DNA, the CDR3 is TGTGCCAGCAGTCCCACAGGGACCCCTAACTATGGCTACACCTTC. As protein: CASSPTGTPNYGYTF.

CDR3 nucleotides: TGTGCCAGTAGTATATTAATGGGAAGGGGAACTGAAGCTTTCTTT. Translation gives CASSILMGRGTEAFF. This chain links TRBV19 with TRBJ1-1, with TRBD1 as a possible D gene (5 bases). Germline values: CDR1 LNHDA, CDR2 SQIVND (reference sequence). V was pared by 2 bases and J by 5 bases, with 15 bases between. This CDR3 contains 15 residues.